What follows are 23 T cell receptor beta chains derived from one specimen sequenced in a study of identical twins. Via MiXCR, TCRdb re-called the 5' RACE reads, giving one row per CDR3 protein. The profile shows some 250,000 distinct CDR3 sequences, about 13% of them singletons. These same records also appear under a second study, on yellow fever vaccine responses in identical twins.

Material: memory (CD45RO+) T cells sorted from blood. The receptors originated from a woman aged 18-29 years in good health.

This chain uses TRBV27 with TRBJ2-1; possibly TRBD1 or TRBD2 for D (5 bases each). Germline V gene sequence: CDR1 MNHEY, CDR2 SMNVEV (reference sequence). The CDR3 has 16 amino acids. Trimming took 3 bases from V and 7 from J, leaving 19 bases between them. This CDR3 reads CASSFRTQPRGNEQFF. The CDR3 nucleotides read TGTGCCAGCAGTTTTCGGACACAACCCCGCGGGAATGAGCAGTTCTTC.

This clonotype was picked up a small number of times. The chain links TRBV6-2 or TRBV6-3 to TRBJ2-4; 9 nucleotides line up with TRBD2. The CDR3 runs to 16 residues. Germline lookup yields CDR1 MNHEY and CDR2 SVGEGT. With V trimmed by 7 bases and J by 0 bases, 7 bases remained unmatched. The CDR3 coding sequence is TGTGCCAGCACCTTAGCGGGAGACCTAGCCAAAAACATTCAGTACTTC. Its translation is CASTLAGDLAKNIQYF.

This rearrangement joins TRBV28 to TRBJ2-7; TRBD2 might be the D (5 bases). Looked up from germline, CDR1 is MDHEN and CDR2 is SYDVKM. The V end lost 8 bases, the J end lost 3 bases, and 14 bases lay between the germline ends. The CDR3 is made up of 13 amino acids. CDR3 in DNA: TGTGCCAGCTGGCGAGGGCTTAACTACGAGCAGTACTTC. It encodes CASWRGLNYEQYF. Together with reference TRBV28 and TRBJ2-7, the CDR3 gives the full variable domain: DVKVTQSSRYLVKRTGEKVFLECVQDMDHENMFWYRQDPGLGLRLIYFSYDVKMKEKGDIPEGYSVSREKKERFSLILESASTNQTSMYLCASWRGLNYEQYFGPGTRLTVT.

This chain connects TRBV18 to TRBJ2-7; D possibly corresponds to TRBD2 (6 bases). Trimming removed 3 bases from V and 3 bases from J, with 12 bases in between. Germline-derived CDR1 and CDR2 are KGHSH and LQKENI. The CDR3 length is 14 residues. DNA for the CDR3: TGTGCCAGCTCACCTAAGGACTACGACTACGAGCAGTACTTC. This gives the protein CASSPKDYDYEQYF.

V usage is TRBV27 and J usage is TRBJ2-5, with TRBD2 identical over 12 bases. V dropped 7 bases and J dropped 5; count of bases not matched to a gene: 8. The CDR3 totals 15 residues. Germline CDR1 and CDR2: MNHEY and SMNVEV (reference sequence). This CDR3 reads CASKLTSGSWETQYF. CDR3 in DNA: TGTGCCAGCAAGTTGACTAGCGGGAGTTGGGAGACCCAGTACTTC.

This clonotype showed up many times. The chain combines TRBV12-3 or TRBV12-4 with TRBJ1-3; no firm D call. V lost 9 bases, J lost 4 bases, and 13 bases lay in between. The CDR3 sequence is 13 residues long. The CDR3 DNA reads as TGTGCCAGTCTACCCGGATTGGGAAACACCATATATTTT. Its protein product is CASLPGLGNTIYF.

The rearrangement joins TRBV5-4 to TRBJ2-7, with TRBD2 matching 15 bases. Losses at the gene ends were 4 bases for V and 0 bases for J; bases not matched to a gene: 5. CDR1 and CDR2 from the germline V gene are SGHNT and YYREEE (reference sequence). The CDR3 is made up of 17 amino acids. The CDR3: CASSKGLAGGPSYEQYF. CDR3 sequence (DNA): TGTGCCAGCAGCAAGGGACTAGCGGGGGGACCCTCCTACGAGCAGTACTTC.

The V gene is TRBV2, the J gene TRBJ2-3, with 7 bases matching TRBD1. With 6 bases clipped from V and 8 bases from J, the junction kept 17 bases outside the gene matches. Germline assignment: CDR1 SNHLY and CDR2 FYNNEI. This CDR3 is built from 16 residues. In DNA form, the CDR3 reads TGTGCCAGCAGCCCCCCTTATAAAAGGGGGCGACGTACGCAGTATTTT. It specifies CASSPPYKRGRRTQYF. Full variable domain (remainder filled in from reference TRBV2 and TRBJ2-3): EPEVTQTPSHQVTQMGQEVILRCVPISNHLYFYWYRQILGQKVEFLVSFYNNEISEKSEIFDDQFSVERPDGSNFTLKIRSTKLEDSAMYFCASSPPYKRGRRTQYFGPGTRLTVL.

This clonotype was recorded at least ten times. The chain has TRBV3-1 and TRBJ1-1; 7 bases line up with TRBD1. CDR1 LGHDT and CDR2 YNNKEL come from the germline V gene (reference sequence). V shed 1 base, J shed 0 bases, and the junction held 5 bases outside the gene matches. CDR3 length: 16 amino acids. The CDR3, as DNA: TGTGCCAGCAGCCAAGCGAACAGGGGTCTGAACACTGAAGCTTTCTTT. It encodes CASSQANRGLNTEAFF.

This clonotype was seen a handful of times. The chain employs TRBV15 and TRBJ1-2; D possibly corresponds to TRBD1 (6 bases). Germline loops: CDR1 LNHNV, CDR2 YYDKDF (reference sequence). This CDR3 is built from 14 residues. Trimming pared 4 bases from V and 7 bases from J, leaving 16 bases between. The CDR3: CATSKGEGSGGYTF. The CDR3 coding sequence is TGTGCCACCAGCAAGGGGGAGGGTAGCGGTGGCTACACCTTC.

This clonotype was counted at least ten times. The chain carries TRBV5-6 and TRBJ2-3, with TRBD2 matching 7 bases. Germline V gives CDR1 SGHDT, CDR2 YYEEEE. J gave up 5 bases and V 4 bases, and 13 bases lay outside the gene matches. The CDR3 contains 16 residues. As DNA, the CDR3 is TGTGCCAGCAGCCCCGGGGGGTTGGGAACCAGAGATACGCAGTATTTT. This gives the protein CASSPGGLGTRDTQYF.

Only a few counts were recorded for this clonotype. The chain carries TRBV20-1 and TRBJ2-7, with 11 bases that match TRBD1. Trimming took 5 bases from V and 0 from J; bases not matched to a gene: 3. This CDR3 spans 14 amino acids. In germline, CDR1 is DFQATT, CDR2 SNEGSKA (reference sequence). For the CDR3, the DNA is TGCAGTGCTCTCGGACAGGGGGCCTCCTACGAGCAGTACTTC. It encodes CSALGQGASYEQYF.

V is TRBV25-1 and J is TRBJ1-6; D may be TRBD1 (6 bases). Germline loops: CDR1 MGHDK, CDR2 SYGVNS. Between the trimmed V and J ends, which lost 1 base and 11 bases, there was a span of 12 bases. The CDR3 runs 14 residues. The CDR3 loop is CASSEWLRGTPLHF. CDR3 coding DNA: TGTGCCAGCAGTGAATGGTTAAGGGGGACACCCCTCCACTTT.

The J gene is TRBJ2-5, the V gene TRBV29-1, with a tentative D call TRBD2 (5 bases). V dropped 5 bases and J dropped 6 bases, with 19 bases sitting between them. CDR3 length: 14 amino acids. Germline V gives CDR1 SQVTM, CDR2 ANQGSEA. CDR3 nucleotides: TGCAGCGTTATGAGAACCGGAGGCAGGCAGACCCAGTACTTC. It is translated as CSVMRTGGRQTQYF. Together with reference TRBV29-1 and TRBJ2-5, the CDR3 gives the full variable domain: SAVISQKPSRDICQRGTSLTIQCQVDSQVTMMFWYRQQPGQSLTLIATANQGSEATYESGFVIDKFPISRPNLTFSTLTVSNMSPEDSSIYLCSVMRTGGRQTQYFGPGTRLLVL.

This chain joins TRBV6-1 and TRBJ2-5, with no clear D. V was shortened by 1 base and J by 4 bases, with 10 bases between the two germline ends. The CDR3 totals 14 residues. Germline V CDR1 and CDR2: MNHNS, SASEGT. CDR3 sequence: CASSEVPWGETQYF. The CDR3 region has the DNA TGTGCCAGCAGTGAAGTCCCCTGGGGAGAGACCCAGTACTTC.

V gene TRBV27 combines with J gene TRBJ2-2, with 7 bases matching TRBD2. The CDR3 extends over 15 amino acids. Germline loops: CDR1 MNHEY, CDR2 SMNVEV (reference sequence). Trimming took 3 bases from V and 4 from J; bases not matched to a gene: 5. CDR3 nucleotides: TGTGCCAGCAGTTTTGGGGACTACTCCACCGGGGAGCTGTTTTTT. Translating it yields CASSFGDYSTGELFF.

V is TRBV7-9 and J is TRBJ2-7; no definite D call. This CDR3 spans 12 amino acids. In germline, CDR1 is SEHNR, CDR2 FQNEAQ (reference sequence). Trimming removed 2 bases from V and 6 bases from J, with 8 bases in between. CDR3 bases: TGTGCCAGCAGCTTAAACAATCCCGAGCAGTACTTC. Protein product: CASSLNNPEQYF.

The CDR3 spells CASSEMVARNEQFF. Written as DNA, the CDR3 is TGTGCCAGCAGTGAGATGGTAGCAAGGAATGAGCAGTTCTTC. This chain links TRBV6-1 with TRBJ2-1, with D hard to call. Germline V gives CDR1 MNHNS, CDR2 SASEGT. V was cut by 3 bases and J by 7 bases, with 13 bases left in between. CDR3 length equals 14 residues.

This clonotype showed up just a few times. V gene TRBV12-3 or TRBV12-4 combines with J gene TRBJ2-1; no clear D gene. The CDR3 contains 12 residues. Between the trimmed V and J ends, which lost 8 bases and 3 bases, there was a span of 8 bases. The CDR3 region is CASSSNYNEQFF. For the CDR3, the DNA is TGTGCCAGCTCGAGCAACTACAATGAGCAGTTCTTC.

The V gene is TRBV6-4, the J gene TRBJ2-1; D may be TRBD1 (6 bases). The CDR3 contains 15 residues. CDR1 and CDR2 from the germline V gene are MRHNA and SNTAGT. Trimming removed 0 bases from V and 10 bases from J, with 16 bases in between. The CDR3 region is CASSDSQGPAEEQFF. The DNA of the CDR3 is TGTGCCAGCAGTGACTCTCAGGGGCCGGCGGAAGAGCAGTTCTTC.

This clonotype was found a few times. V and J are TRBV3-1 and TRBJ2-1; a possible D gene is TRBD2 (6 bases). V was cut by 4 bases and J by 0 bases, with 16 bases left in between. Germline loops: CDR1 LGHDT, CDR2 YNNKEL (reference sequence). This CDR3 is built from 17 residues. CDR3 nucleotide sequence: TGTGCCAGCAGCCTCTACCGTAGCGGCAGCTCCTACAATGAGCAGTTCTTC. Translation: CASSLYRSGSSYNEQFF.

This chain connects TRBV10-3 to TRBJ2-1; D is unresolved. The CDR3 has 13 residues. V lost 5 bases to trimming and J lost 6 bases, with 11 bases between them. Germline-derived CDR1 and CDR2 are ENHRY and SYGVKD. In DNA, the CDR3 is TGTGCCATCAGTACCACCTTAGCCAATGAGCAGTTCTTC. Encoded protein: CAISTTLANEQFF.

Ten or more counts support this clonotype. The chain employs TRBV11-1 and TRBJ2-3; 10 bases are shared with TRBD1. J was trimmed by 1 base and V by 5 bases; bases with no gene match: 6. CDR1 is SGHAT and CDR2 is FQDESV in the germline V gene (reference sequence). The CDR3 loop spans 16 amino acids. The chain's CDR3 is CASSTRQGAGTDTQYF. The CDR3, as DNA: TGTGCCAGCAGCACCCGACAGGGGGCGGGCACAGATACGCAGTATTTT.